This passage covers 9 T cell receptor beta chains from one sample sequenced in a study of blood T cells in healthy people across ages. Combining a sample-barcoded 5' primer with a J-beta primer mix, a second PCR ran for about 6 to 12 cycles. TCRdb processed the 5' RACE reads anew with MiXCR; each CDR3 protein has one entry. Among 800,000 or so distinct CDR3 sequences listed, roughly 25% were seen once. These same records also appear under a second study, on T cells of mothers and their children.

Sequenced: blood. The origin of the receptors is a boy between 10 and 17 years old in good health.

This clonotype was found a few times. The V gene is TRBV25-1, the J gene TRBJ2-5, with 10 bases lining up with TRBD1. The CDR3 is made up of 15 amino acids. Germline V CDR1 and CDR2: MGHDK, SYGVNS. V was clipped by 3 bases and J by 4 bases; unmatched bases: 5. DNA for the CDR3: TGTGCCAGCAGTGACCGGGACAGGGGTATAGAGACCCAGTACTTC. This encodes CASSDRDRGIETQYF.

V gene TRBV29-1 combines with J gene TRBJ2-1; D is unclear. CDR1 is SQVTM and CDR2 is ANQGSEA in the germline V gene. The V end lost 5 bases, the J end lost 9 bases, and 8 bases lay between the germline ends. The CDR3 has 10 amino acids. In nucleotides, the CDR3 is TGCAGCGTTCGAAGTAGTGAGCAGTTCTTC. Its protein is CSVRSSEQFF.

This clonotype was recorded a few times. The chain has TRBV29-1 and TRBJ2-1; D is unclear. With 3 bases removed from V and 2 bases from J, the gap between germline ends came to 8 bases. The CDR3 contains 13 residues. Germline CDR1 reads SQVTM; CDR2 reads ANQGSEA. In DNA, the CDR3 is TGCAGCGTTGATGACGATCCCTACAATGAGCAGTTCTTC. Protein: CSVDDDPYNEQFF.

This clonotype has a handful of counts. The chain is built from TRBV7-2 and TRBJ2-7; tentative D call: TRBD2 (5 bases). The CDR3 covers 13 residues. CDR1 and CDR2 (germline): SGHTA, FQGNSA. Trimming cost V 3 bases and J 7 bases, with 13 bases left between them. CDR3 amino acids: CASSLVRRGEQYF. Here the CDR3 DNA reads TGTGCCAGCAGCTTGGTCAGAAGAGGGGAGCAGTACTTC.

The chain carries TRBV9 and TRBJ2-3; TRBD2 is a possible D gene (6 bases). Trimming cost V 3 bases and J 0 bases, with 17 bases left between them. CDR1 is SGDLS, CDR2 YYNGEE, per germline. CDR3 size: 17 residues. CDR3: CASSELSGVRSTDTQYF. The CDR3 nucleotides read TGTGCCAGCAGCGAACTCTCGGGGGTTCGGAGCACAGATACGCAGTATTTT.

The CDR3, as DNA: TGTGCCAGCAGCGCCAAGAAGTTCATGAACACTGAAGCTTTCTTT. Protein: CASSAKKFMNTEAFF. V usage is TRBV7-9 and J usage is TRBJ1-1; D is undetermined. The CDR3 length is 15 residues. Per the germline V gene, CDR1 is SEHNR and CDR2 is FQNEAQ (reference sequence). V gave up 5 bases and J gave up 0 bases, with 13 bases separating them. Drawing the rest from reference TRBV7-9 and TRBJ1-1, the complete variable domain is DTGVSQNPRHKITKRGQNVTFRCDPISEHNRLYWYRQTLGQGPEFLTYFQNEAQLEKSRLLSDRFSAERPKGSFSTLEIQRTEQGDSAMYLCASSAKKFMNTEAFFGQGTRLTVV.

The chain carries TRBV28 and TRBJ2-5; a weak D match, TRBD1 (5 bases). TRBJ2-7 matches the DNA end more closely, so the J call is doubtful. The CDR3 totals 15 residues. Germline CDR1 MDHEN, CDR2 SYDVKM. CDR3 sequence (DNA): TGTGCCAGCAGGGCTCAGGGCGCTGGCTCCTACGAGCAGTACTTC. This translates into CASRAQGAGSYEQYF.

The sample holds a few counts of this clonotype. J is TRBJ2-5 and V is TRBV12-3 or TRBV12-4; D is possibly TRBD1 (5 bases). V dropped 8 bases and J dropped 1 base, with 17 bases sitting between them. This CDR3 contains 15 residues. The CDR3 region is CASVGENRFQETQYF. CDR3 DNA sequence: TGTGCCAGCGTTGGAGAGAACAGGTTCCAAGAGACCCAGTACTTC.

A few counts support this clonotype. The rearrangement joins TRBV7-9 to TRBJ2-5, with 9 bases fitting TRBD2. The germline V gene has CDR1 SEHNR and CDR2 FQNEAQ (reference sequence). The CDR3 runs 17 residues. Trimming removed 5 bases from V and 5 bases from J; junction bases left unmatched: 15. CDR3 region: CASSPRLAEGGGETQYF. CDR3 in DNA: TGTGCCAGCAGCCCCCGACTAGCGGAAGGGGGCGGGGAGACCCAGTACTTC.